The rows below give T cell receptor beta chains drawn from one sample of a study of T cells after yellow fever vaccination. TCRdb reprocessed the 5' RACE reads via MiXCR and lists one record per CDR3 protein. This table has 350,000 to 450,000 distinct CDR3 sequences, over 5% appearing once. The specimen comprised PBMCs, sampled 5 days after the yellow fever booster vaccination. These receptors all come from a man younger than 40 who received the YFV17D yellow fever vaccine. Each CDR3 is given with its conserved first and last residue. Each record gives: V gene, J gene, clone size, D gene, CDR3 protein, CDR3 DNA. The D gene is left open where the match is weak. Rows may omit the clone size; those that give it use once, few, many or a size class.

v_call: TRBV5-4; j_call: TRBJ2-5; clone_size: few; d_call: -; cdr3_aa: CASSFTDTQETQYF; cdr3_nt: TGTGCCAGCAGCTTTACAGACACCCAAGAGACCCAGTACTTC
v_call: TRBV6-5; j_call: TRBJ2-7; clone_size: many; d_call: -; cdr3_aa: CASSRGYEQYF; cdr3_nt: TGTGCCAGCAGCCGGGGCTACGAGCAGTACTTC
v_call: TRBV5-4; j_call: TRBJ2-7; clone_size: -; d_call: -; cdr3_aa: CASSLAPSAKSYEQYF; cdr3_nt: TGTGCCAGCAGCTTGGCCCCTAGCGCGAAATCCTACGAGCAGTACTTC
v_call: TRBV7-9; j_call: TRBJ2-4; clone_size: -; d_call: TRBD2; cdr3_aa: CASSPRGGDALAGNQYF; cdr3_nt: TGTGCCAGCAGCCCTCGGGGCGGGGATGCCCTAGCGGGGAATCAGTACTTC
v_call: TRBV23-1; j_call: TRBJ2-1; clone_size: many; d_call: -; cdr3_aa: CASDGRIFSYNEQFF; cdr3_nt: TGCGCCAGCGACGGACGGATTTTCTCCTACAATGAGCAGTTCTTC
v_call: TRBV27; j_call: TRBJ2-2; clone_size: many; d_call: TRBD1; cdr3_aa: CASSFVDREAGELFF; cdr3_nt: TGTGCCAGCAGTTTCGTGGACAGGGAGGCCGGGGAGCTGTTTTTT
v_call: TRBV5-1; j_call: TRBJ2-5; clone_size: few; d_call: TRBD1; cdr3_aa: CASSSGQGEETQYF; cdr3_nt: TGCGCCAGCAGCTCGGGACAGGGTGAAGAGACCCAGTACTTC
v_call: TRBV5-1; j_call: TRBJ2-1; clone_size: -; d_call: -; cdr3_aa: CASTGDSSYNEQFF; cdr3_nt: TGCGCCAGCACCGGCGACAGCTCCTACAATGAGCAGTTCTTC
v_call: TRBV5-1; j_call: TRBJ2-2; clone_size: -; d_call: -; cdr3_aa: CASSLNSANTGELFF; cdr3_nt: TGCGCCAGCAGCTTGAACAGCGCGAACACCGGGGAGCTGTTTTTT
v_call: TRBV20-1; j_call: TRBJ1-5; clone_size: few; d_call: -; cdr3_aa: CSARDVAGGNQPQHF; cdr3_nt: TGCAGTGCTAGAGATGTAGCCGGCGGGAATCAGCCCCAGCATTTT
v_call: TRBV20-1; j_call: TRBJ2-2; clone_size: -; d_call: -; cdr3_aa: CSASDGYTGELFF; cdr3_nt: TGCAGTGCTAGCGACGGTTACACCGGGGAGCTGTTTTTT
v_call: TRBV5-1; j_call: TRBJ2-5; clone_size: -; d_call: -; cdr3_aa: CASSLHQQETQYF; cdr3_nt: TGCGCCAGCAGTCTACACCAGCAAGAGACCCAGTACTTC
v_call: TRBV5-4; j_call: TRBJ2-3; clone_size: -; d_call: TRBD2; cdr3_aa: CASSLLAGGFGTDTQYF; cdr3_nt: TGTGCCAGCAGCTTGCTAGCGGGAGGGTTCGGCACAGATACGCAGTATTTT
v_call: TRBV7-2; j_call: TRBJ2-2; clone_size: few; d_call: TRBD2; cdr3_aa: CASSSSSGRNTGELFF; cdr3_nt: TGTGCCAGCAGCTCAAGTAGCGGGAGGAACACCGGGGAGCTGTTTTTT
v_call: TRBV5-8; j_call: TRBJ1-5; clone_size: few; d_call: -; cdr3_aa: CASSLAGGGHQPQHF; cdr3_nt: TGTGCCAGCAGCTTGGCCGGGGGGGGGCATCAGCCCCAGCATTTT
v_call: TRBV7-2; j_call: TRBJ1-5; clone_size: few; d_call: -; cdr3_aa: CASSLASNQPQHF; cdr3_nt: TGTGCCAGCAGCTTAGCTAGCAATCAGCCCCAGCATTTT
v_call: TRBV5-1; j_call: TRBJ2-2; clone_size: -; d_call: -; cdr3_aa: CASSPNRDTGELFF; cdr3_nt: TGCGCCAGCAGCCCGAACAGGGACACCGGGGAGCTGTTTTTT
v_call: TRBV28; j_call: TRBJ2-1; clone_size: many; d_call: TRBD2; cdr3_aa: CASSSPKAGGRHEQFF; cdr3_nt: TGTGCCAGCAGTTCCCCGAAGGCGGGAGGGCGCCATGAGCAGTTCTTC
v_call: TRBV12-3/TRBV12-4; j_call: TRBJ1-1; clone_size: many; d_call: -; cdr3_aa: CASRNQGFTEAFF; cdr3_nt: TGTGCCAGCAGAAACCAGGGTTTCACTGAAGCTTTCTTT
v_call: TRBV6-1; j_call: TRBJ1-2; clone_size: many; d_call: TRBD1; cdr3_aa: CASSSGTEPNYGYTF; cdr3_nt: TGTGCCAGCAGCTCTGGGACAGAGCCTAACTATGGCTACACCTTC
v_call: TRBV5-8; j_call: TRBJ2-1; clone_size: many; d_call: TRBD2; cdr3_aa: CASSSRTSRHEQFF; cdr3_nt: TGTGCCAGCAGCTCCCGGACTAGTCGGCATGAGCAGTTCTTC
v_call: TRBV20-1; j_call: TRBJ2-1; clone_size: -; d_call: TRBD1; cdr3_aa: CSARLQGINEQFF; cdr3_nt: TGCAGTGCTAGGTTACAGGGGATTAATGAGCAGTTCTTC
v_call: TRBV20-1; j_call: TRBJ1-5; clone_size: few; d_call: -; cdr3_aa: CSARKGHNQPQHF; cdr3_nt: TGCAGTGCTAGAAAAGGTCACAATCAGCCCCAGCATTTT
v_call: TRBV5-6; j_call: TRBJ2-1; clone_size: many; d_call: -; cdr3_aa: CASSPERLRSYNEQFF; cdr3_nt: TGTGCCAGCAGCCCCGAACGACTTCGCTCCTACAATGAGCAGTTCTTC
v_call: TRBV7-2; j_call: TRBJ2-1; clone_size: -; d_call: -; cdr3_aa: CASSSAPPYNEQFF; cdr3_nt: TGTGCCAGCAGCTCAGCGCCCCCTTACAATGAGCAGTTCTTC
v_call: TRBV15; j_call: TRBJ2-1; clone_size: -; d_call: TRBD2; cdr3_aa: CATSRGIAGDSYNEQFF; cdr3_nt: TGTGCCACCAGCAGAGGGATAGCGGGAGATTCCTACAATGAGCAGTTCTTC
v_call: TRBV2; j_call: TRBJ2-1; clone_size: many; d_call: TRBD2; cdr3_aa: CASIREALADNEQFF; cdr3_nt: TGTGCCAGCATTAGGGAGGCGCTAGCGGACAATGAGCAGTTCTTC
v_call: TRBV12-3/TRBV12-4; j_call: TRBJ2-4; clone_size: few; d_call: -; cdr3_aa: CASSLSRNIQYF; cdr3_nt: TGTGCCAGCAGTTTATCCAGAAACATTCAGTACTTC
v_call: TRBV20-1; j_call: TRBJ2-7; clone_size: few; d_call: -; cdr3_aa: CSAYDSSRNEQYF; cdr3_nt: TGCAGTGCTTACGACAGTAGCCGAAACGAGCAGTACTTC
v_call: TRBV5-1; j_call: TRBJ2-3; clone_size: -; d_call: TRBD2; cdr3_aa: CASAAIRTSGRADTQYF; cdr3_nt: TGCGCCAGCGCCGCCATCAGGACTAGCGGGAGGGCAGATACGCAGTATTTT
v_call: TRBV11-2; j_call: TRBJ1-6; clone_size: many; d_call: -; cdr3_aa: CASSPRHSGRGPYSPLHF; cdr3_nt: TGTGCCAGCAGCCCCCGACACTCCGGAAGGGGCCCATATTCACCCCTCCACTTT
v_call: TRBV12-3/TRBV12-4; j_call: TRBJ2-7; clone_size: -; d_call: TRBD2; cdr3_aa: CASIPSGRAVGEQYF; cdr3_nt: TGTGCCAGCATCCCTAGCGGGAGGGCCGTGGGGGAGCAGTACTTC
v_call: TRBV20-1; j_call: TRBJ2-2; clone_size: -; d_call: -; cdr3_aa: CSARTVATSRAGELFF; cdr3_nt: TGCAGTGCTAGAACGGTTGCCACTAGCCGGGCGGGGGAGCTGTTTTTT
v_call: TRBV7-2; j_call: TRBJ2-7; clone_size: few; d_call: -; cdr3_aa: CASSSLQMWQYF; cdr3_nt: TGTGCCAGCAGCTCGCTACAGATGTGGCAGTACTTC
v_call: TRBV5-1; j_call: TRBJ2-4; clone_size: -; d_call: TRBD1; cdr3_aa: CASSLRTGGNIQYF; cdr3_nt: TGCGCCAGCAGCTTGCGGACAGGGGGGAACATTCAGTACTTC
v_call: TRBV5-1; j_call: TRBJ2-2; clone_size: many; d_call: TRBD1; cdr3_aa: CASSKDRQGLTGELFF; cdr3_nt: TGCGCCAGCAGCAAAGACCGACAGGGGTTAACCGGGGAGCTGTTTTTT
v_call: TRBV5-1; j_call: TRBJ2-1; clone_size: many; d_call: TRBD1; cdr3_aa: CASSAGTGYNEQFF; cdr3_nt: TGCGCCAGCAGCGCCGGGACAGGGTACAATGAGCAGTTCTTC
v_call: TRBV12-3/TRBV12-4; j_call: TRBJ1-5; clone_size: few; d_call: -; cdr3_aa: CASSFSPLALAHGHQPQHF; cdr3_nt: TGTGCCAGCAGTTTTTCCCCCCTGGCCCTCGCGCACGGGCATCAGCCCCAGCATTTT
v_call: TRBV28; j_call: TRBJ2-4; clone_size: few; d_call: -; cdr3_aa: CASSKVVQNIQYF; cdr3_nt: TGTGCCAGCAGTAAGGTAGTCCAAAACATTCAGTACTTC
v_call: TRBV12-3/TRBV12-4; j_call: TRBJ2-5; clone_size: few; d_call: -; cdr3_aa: CASTYKSSETQYF; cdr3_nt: TGTGCCAGCACCTACAAAAGTAGTGAGACCCAGTACTTC
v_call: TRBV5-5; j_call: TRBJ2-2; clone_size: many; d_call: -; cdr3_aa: CASSLAAVTGVNTGELFF; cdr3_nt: TGTGCCAGCAGCTTGGCGGCTGTGACAGGCGTCAACACCGGGGAGCTGTTTTTT
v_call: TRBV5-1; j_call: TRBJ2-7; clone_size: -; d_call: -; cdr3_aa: CASSLRSLDSYEQYF; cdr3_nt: TGCGCCAGCAGCTTGCGTAGTCTGGACTCCTACGAGCAGTACTTC
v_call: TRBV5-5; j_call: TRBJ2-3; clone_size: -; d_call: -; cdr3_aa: CASSLQGSRIDTQYF; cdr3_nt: TGTGCCAGCAGCTTGCAGGGGAGTCGTATAGATACGCAGTATTTT
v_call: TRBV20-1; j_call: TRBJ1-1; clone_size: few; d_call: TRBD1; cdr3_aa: CSAKQGATEAFF; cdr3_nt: TGCAGTGCAAAACAGGGGGCCACTGAAGCTTTCTTT
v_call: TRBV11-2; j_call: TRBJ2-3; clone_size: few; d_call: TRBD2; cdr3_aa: CASSFTSGSTFFTDTQYF; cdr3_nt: TGTGCCAGCAGCTTTACTAGCGGGAGCACCTTTTTCACAGATACGCAGTATTTT
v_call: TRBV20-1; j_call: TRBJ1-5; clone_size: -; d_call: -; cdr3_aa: CSASSTSNQPQHF; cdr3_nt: TGCAGTGCTAGCTCCACTAGCAATCAGCCCCAGCATTTT
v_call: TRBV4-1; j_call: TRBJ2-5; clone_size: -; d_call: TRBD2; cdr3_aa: CASSQDRGRGTQETQYF; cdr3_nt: TGCGCCAGCAGCCAAGATAGAGGGAGGGGCACACAAGAGACCCAGTACTTC
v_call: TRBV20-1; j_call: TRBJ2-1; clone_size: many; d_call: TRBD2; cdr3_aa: CSARGLAGETGYNEQFF; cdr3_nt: TGCAGTGCTAGAGGACTAGCGGGAGAGACTGGCTACAATGAGCAGTTCTTC
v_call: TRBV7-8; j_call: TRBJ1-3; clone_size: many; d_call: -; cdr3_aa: CASSLVPGAVNTIYF; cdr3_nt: TGTGCCAGCAGCTTAGTTCCGGGTGCGGTCAACACCATATATTTT
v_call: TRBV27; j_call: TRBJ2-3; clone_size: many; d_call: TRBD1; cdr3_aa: CASSTRQGWSDTQYF; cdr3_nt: TGTGCCAGCAGTACCCGACAGGGTTGGTCAGATACGCAGTATTTT
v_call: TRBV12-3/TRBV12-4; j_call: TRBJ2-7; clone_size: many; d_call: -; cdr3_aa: CASRRQDYEQYF; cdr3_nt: TGTGCCAGCAGACGACAGGACTACGAGCAGTACTTC
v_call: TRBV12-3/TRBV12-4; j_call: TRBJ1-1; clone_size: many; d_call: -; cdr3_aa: CASSFLWGAEAFF; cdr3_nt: TGTGCCAGCAGTTTTCTATGGGGTGCTGAAGCTTTCTTT
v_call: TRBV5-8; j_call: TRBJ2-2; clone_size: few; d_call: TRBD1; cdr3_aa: CANPTRQGPGTGELFF; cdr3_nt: TGTGCCAACCCAACACGACAGGGGCCGGGCACCGGGGAGCTGTTTTTT
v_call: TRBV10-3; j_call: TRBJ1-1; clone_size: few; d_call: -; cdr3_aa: CAISEGGSPWAFF; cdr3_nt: TGTGCCATCAGTGAGGGGGGCAGCCCCTGGGCTTTCTTT
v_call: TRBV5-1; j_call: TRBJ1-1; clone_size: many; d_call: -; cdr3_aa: CASSLGRLNTEAFF; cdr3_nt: TGCGCCAGCAGCTTGGGTCGGCTGAACACTGAAGCTTTCTTT
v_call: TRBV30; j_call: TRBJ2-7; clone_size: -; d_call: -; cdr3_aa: CAWSEGLGGTYEQYF; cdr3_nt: TGTGCCTGGAGTGAGGGTTTGGGCGGGACCTACGAGCAGTACTTC
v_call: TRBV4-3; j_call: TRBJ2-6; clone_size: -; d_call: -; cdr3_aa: CASSQGVGGANVLTF; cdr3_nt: TGCGCCAGCAGCCAAGGAGTTGGTGGGGCCAACGTCCTGACTTTC
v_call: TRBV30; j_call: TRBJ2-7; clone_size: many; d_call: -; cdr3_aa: CAWEGYSGSEQYF; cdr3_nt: TGTGCCTGGGAGGGGTATAGCGGCTCCGAGCAGTACTTC
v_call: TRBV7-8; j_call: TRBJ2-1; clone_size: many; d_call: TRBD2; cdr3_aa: CASSRLGGEYNEQFF; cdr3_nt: TGTGCCAGCAGCAGACTGGGGGGGGAATACAATGAGCAGTTCTTC
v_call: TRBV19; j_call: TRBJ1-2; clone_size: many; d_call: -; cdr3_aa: CASSIWERGGYTF; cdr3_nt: TGTGCCAGTAGTATTTGGGAACGCGGTGGCTACACCTTC